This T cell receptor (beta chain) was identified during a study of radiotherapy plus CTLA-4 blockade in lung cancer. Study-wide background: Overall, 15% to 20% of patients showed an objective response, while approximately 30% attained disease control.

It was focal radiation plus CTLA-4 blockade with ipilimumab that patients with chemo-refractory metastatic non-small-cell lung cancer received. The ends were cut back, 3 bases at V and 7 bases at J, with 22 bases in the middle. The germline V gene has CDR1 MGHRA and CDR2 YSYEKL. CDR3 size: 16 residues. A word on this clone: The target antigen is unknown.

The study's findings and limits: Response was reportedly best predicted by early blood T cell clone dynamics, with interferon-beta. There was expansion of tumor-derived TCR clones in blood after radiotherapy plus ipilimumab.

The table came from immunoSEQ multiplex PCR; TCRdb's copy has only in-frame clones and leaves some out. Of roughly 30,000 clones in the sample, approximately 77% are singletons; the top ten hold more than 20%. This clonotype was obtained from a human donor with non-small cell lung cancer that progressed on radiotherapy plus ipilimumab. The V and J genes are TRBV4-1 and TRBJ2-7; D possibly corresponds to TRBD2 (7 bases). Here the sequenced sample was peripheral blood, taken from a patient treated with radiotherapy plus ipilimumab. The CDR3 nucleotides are TGCGCCAGCAGCCACGTAACAGGGAGGGCAGCCGGTGAGCAGTACTTC. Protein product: CASSHVTGRAAGEQYF.